The rows below give T cell receptor beta chains drawn from one sample of a study of OX40 agonist ivuxolimab in advanced cancers. Here immunoSEQ multiplex PCR was the method, and the copy in TCRdb shows in-frame clones only, minus some. Of about 70,000 clones listed, roughly 89% are singletons. The sample in question was CD4+ or CD8+ T cells sorted from blood, obtained in a trial of the OX40 agonist ivuxolimab. These receptor sequences come from an adult with an advanced solid tumor such as melanoma, head and neck, liver or kidney cancer. CDR3s include the opening cysteine and the closing phenylalanine or tryptophan. Fields, in order: V gene, clone size, J gene, D gene, CDR3 DNA, CDR3 protein. A D gene is named only where the DNA matches it firmly. A row's size may be missing; if present it is once, few, many or a size class.

v_call: TRBV15; clone_size: .; j_call: TRBJ1-4; d_call: TRBD1; cdr3_nt: TGTGCCACCCGCGACAGGGATAATGAAAAACTGTTTTTT; cdr3_aa: CATRDRDNEKLFF
v_call: TRBV7-2; clone_size: .; j_call: TRBJ2-5; d_call: .; cdr3_nt: TGTGCCAGCAGCTTAGGTCGTTGGGAGACCCAGTACTTC; cdr3_aa: CASSLGRWETQYF
v_call: TRBV5-5; clone_size: once; j_call: TRBJ1-2; d_call: .; cdr3_nt: TGTGCCAGCAGCTTGGGCTCGGTGTTCGGTGGAAAGGGCTACACCTTC; cdr3_aa: CASSLGSVFGGKGYTF
v_call: TRBV5-4; clone_size: .; j_call: TRBJ2-3; d_call: .; cdr3_nt: TGTGCCAGCAGCTTGGGGGGGCCCCTAGGGACAGATACGCAGTATTTT; cdr3_aa: CASSLGGPLGTDTQYF
v_call: TRBV6-5; clone_size: .; j_call: TRBJ2-7; d_call: .; cdr3_nt: TGTGCCAGCAGGACCACAGGGTCCTACGAGCAGTACTTC; cdr3_aa: CASRTTGSYEQYF
v_call: TRBV6-1; clone_size: .; j_call: TRBJ2-7; d_call: .; cdr3_nt: TGTGCCAGCAGAACAGGCTCCCGGGGTGAGCAGTACTTC; cdr3_aa: CASRTGSRGEQYF
v_call: TRBV14; clone_size: .; j_call: TRBJ2-3; d_call: .; cdr3_nt: TGTGCCAGCAGCCAAGATCGCGGCGGGCCTTCGTTGGATACGCAGTATTTT; cdr3_aa: CASSQDRGGPSLDTQYF
v_call: TRBV6-5; clone_size: .; j_call: TRBJ2-3; d_call: .; cdr3_nt: TGTGCCAGCAGTTCCCGGACCACCGCTGGGGCAGATACGCAGTATTTT; cdr3_aa: CASSSRTTAGADTQYF
v_call: TRBV30; clone_size: .; j_call: TRBJ2-5; d_call: .; cdr3_nt: TGTGCCTGGAGCGGGTCAGAGACCCAGTACTTC; cdr3_aa: CAWSGSETQYF
v_call: TRBV4-2; clone_size: .; j_call: TRBJ2-7; d_call: TRBD2; cdr3_nt: TGTGCCAGCAGCCGAACGACCCAGCGGGGGGGCCGGTACGAGCAGTACTTC; cdr3_aa: CASSRTTQRGGRYEQYF
v_call: TRBV7-2; clone_size: .; j_call: TRBJ1-3; d_call: TRBD1; cdr3_nt: TGTGCCAGCAGCTTGAAGGCCGGGACAGGGCTCTCTGGAAACACCATATATTTT; cdr3_aa: CASSLKAGTGLSGNTIYF
v_call: TRBV2; clone_size: .; j_call: TRBJ2-6; d_call: .; cdr3_nt: TGTGCCAGCAGTGAGGGGGCCAACGTCCTGACTTTC; cdr3_aa: CASSEGANVLTF
v_call: TRBV2; clone_size: few; j_call: TRBJ2-2; d_call: .; cdr3_nt: TGTGCCAGCAGTACTGGGACGGCGAACACCGGGGAGCTGTTTTTT; cdr3_aa: CASSTGTANTGELFF
v_call: TRBV12-5; clone_size: once; j_call: TRBJ1-2; d_call: .; cdr3_nt: TGTGCTAGTGGCTTACAGAACTATGGCTACACCTTC; cdr3_aa: CASGLQNYGYTF
v_call: TRBV18; clone_size: .; j_call: TRBJ2-7; d_call: .; cdr3_nt: TGTGCCAGCTCACCACCGGGGCCCGGATCCTACGAGCAGTACTTC; cdr3_aa: CASSPPGPGSYEQYF
v_call: TRBV5-6; clone_size: .; j_call: TRBJ1-5; d_call: .; cdr3_nt: TGTGCCAGCAGCCATAAGACAGGTCGTCAGCCCCAGCATTTT; cdr3_aa: CASSHKTGRQPQHF
v_call: TRBV7-2; clone_size: .; j_call: TRBJ2-6; d_call: .; cdr3_nt: TGTGCCAGCAGCAAACAGGGTGGTGGGGCCAACGTCCTGACTTTC; cdr3_aa: CASSKQGGGANVLTF
v_call: TRBV5-1; clone_size: once; j_call: TRBJ2-3; d_call: .; cdr3_nt: TGCGCCAGCAGCCTCGACTCGGGGTATACGCAGTATTTT; cdr3_aa: CASSLDSGYTQYF
v_call: TRBV5-1; clone_size: .; j_call: TRBJ2-7; d_call: .; cdr3_nt: TGCGCCAGCAGCTTTACGTCCCCCCGCTCCTACGAGCAGTACTTC; cdr3_aa: CASSFTSPRSYEQYF
v_call: TRBV7-2; clone_size: .; j_call: TRBJ2-5; d_call: TRBD1; cdr3_nt: TGTGCCAGCAGCTCCGACAGGGGTCAGACCCAGTACTTC; cdr3_aa: CASSSDRGQTQYF
v_call: TRBV11-2; clone_size: .; j_call: TRBJ2-1; d_call: .; cdr3_nt: TGTGCCAGCAGCCAAGGGGGAAGTGATGAGCAGTTCTTC; cdr3_aa: CASSQGGSDEQFF
v_call: TRBV5-5; clone_size: .; j_call: TRBJ2-2; d_call: .; cdr3_nt: TGTGCCAGCAGCCCATTAGACGGGGGTAACACCGGGGAGCTGTTTTTT; cdr3_aa: CASSPLDGGNTGELFF
v_call: TRBV5-4; clone_size: .; j_call: TRBJ2-1; d_call: TRBD2; cdr3_nt: TGTGCCAGCAGCTCAAAGCGGGGGGCCTACAATGAGCAGTTCTTC; cdr3_aa: CASSSKRGAYNEQFF
v_call: TRBV19; clone_size: .; j_call: TRBJ1-3; d_call: .; cdr3_nt: TGTGCCAGTAGTATAGGACACTCTTCGAGCTCTGGAAACACCATATATTTT; cdr3_aa: CASSIGHSSSSGNTIYF
v_call: TRBV2; clone_size: .; j_call: TRBJ1-1; d_call: .; cdr3_nt: TGTGCCAGCAGCGCCAACAGGGCAGGTTACACTGAAGCTTTCTTT; cdr3_aa: CASSANRAGYTEAFF
v_call: TRBV4-1; clone_size: .; j_call: TRBJ2-2; d_call: TRBD2; cdr3_nt: TGCGCCAGCAGCCAAGGGGTGTTGGCTAGCGGCCACGGGGAGCTGTTTTTT; cdr3_aa: CASSQGVLASGHGELFF
v_call: TRBV6-1; clone_size: .; j_call: TRBJ1-2; d_call: .; cdr3_nt: TGTGCCAGCAGTTTTTCCGGGACGGTGGCCGGCTACACCTTC; cdr3_aa: CASSFSGTVAGYTF
v_call: TRBV6-6; clone_size: .; j_call: TRBJ1-1; d_call: .; cdr3_nt: TGTGCCAGCAGTTCTGCGGACAGGAACACTGAAGCTTTCTTT; cdr3_aa: CASSSADRNTEAFF
v_call: TRBV6-5; clone_size: .; j_call: TRBJ2-2; d_call: .; cdr3_nt: TGTGCCAGCAGTTCCCCGGGCAGACGGACCGGGGAGCTGTTTTTT; cdr3_aa: CASSSPGRRTGELFF
v_call: TRBV5-1; clone_size: .; j_call: TRBJ1-3; d_call: .; cdr3_nt: TGCGCCAGCAGCTTGGAGGGGGTATCTGGAAACACCATATATTTT; cdr3_aa: CASSLEGVSGNTIYF
v_call: TRBV4-2; clone_size: .; j_call: TRBJ1-4; d_call: .; cdr3_nt: TGTGCCAGCAGCCAAGAACTCAATGAAAAACTGTTTTTT; cdr3_aa: CASSQELNEKLFF
v_call: TRBV6-1; clone_size: .; j_call: TRBJ2-7; d_call: TRBD1; cdr3_nt: TGTGCCAGCAAGCAGGGGGCGGCCGAGCAGTACTTC; cdr3_aa: CASKQGAAEQYF
v_call: TRBV25-1; clone_size: .; j_call: TRBJ2-5; d_call: TRBD2; cdr3_nt: TGTGCCAGCAGAGACCGGAGACGGGACTACCCGGAGACCCAGTACTTC; cdr3_aa: CASRDRRRDYPETQYF
v_call: TRBV19; clone_size: few; j_call: TRBJ1-5; d_call: .; cdr3_nt: TGTGCCAGTAGCCAAGAGGAGGGACAGCCCCAGCATTTT; cdr3_aa: CASSQEEGQPQHF
v_call: TRBV5-1; clone_size: .; j_call: TRBJ2-7; d_call: .; cdr3_nt: TGCGCCAGCAGCAGGACGGCGGGGGCTGTCTCCTACGAGCAGTACTTC; cdr3_aa: CASSRTAGAVSYEQYF
v_call: TRBV10-3; clone_size: once; j_call: TRBJ1-1; d_call: TRBD1; cdr3_nt: TGTGCCATCAGCGACAGGGGGAACACTGAAGCTTTCTTT; cdr3_aa: CAISDRGNTEAFF
v_call: TRBV5-1; clone_size: .; j_call: TRBJ2-2; d_call: .; cdr3_nt: TGCGCCAGCAGCTTGGATCCCGGGACCGGGGCTGAGGAGCTGTTTTTT; cdr3_aa: CASSLDPGTGAEELFF
v_call: TRBV7-2; clone_size: .; j_call: TRBJ2-3; d_call: TRBD2; cdr3_nt: TGTGCCAGCAGCCTAGGGACTAGCGGGGCTGGGGGCACAGATACGCAGTATTTT; cdr3_aa: CASSLGTSGAGGTDTQYF
v_call: TRBV30; clone_size: .; j_call: TRBJ2-7; d_call: TRBD2; cdr3_nt: TGTGCCTGGCAGACTAGCGGGGGTGCCGGGGACGAGCAGTACTTC; cdr3_aa: CAWQTSGGAGDEQYF
v_call: TRBV7-2; clone_size: few; j_call: TRBJ1-1; d_call: .; cdr3_nt: TGTGCCAGCAGCTTACCAGGGGACGCTTTCTTT; cdr3_aa: CASSLPGDAFF
v_call: TRBV9; clone_size: .; j_call: TRBJ2-7; d_call: .; cdr3_nt: TGTGCCAGCAAACCAGGTAGGCGGGTGCTTAACTACGAGCAGTACTTC; cdr3_aa: CASKPGRRVLNYEQYF
v_call: TRBV6-1; clone_size: .; j_call: TRBJ1-2; d_call: .; cdr3_nt: TGTGCCAGCAGTGAAGCGCAAAAAACGGGCTATGGCTACACCTTC; cdr3_aa: CASSEAQKTGYGYTF
v_call: TRBV6-4; clone_size: few; j_call: TRBJ1-5; d_call: .; cdr3_nt: TGTGCCAGCAGTGGGGAGATGGGGACTCCCGCCAATCAGCCCCAGCATTTT; cdr3_aa: CASSGEMGTPANQPQHF
v_call: TRBV7-8; clone_size: .; j_call: TRBJ2-7; d_call: TRBD1; cdr3_nt: TGTGCCAGCAGCTTAGCGAATAGGGGGCCCTACGAGCAGTACTTC; cdr3_aa: CASSLANRGPYEQYF
v_call: TRBV6-1; clone_size: .; j_call: TRBJ1-5; d_call: .; cdr3_nt: TGTGCCAGCAGTCAGGCAGCCCATAGCAATCAGCCCCAGCATTTT; cdr3_aa: CASSQAAHSNQPQHF
v_call: TRBV28; clone_size: .; j_call: TRBJ1-3; d_call: .; cdr3_nt: TGTACCAGCAGTTTAAAAAACACCATATATTTT; cdr3_aa: CTSSLKNTIYF
v_call: TRBV19; clone_size: .; j_call: TRBJ2-1; d_call: .; cdr3_nt: TGTGCCAGTAGTATGGGGTTCGGAGTCTACAATGAGCAGTTCTTC; cdr3_aa: CASSMGFGVYNEQFF
v_call: TRBV5-4; clone_size: .; j_call: TRBJ1-6; d_call: .; cdr3_nt: TGTGCCAGCAGCTTGGGCGGGGGGAATGGAAATTCACCCCTCCACTTT; cdr3_aa: CASSLGGGNGNSPLHF
v_call: TRBV25-1; clone_size: once; j_call: TRBJ1-1; d_call: .; cdr3_nt: TGTGCCAGCAGGAGAAGAGGGTCGAACACTGAAGCTTTCTTT; cdr3_aa: CASRRRGSNTEAFF
v_call: TRBV2; clone_size: .; j_call: TRBJ2-5; d_call: .; cdr3_nt: TGTGCCAGCAGTGACCTAGCGAAGACCCAGTACTTC; cdr3_aa: CASSDLAKTQYF
v_call: TRBV12-5; clone_size: .; j_call: TRBJ2-5; d_call: .; cdr3_nt: TGTGCTAGTGGTTTGACCCTCGGGAGAGAGACCCAGTACTTC; cdr3_aa: CASGLTLGRETQYF
v_call: TRBV5-1; clone_size: .; j_call: TRBJ2-7; d_call: .; cdr3_nt: TGCGCCAGCAGCTTGGAAATTGGGCTCGGCTACGAGCAGTACTTC; cdr3_aa: CASSLEIGLGYEQYF